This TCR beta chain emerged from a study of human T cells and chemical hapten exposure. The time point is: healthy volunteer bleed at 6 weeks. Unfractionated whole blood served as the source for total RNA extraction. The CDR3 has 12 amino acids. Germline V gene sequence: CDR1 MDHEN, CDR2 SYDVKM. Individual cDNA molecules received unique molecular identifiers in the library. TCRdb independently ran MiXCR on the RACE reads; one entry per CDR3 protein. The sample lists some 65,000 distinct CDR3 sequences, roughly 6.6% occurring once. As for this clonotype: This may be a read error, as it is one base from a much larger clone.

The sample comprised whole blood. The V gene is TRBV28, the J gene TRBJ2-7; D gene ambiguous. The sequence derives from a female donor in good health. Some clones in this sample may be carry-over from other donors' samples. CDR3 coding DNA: TGTGGCAGCAGTTCCTCATACTACGAGCAGTACTTC. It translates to CGSSSSYYEQYF.